Listed below are T cell receptor beta chains from one sample, sequenced in a study of breast tumors, draining lymph nodes, adjacent tissues. MiXCR was run by TCRdb on the multiplex PCR reads, yielding one entry per CDR3 protein. The sample consists of 84,000 or so distinct CDR3 sequences, roughly 30% of them appearing once. Sample: axillary lymph node tissue. Every receptor here comes from a female donor with breast cancer. Some clones in this sample may be carry-over from other donors' samples. CDR3s include the opening cysteine and the closing phenylalanine or tryptophan. D genes are given only for firm matches. Size values are once, few and many counts, or a class for expanded clones, and some rows have none.

J gene | D gene | V gene | clone size | CDR3 DNA | CDR3 protein
TRBJ2-7 | - | TRBV20-1 | many | TGCAGTGCTAGAGGCACTGGTACGGTAGGGCAGTACTTC | CSARGTGTVGQYF
TRBJ1-5 | TRBD1 | TRBV6-2/TRBV6-3 | - | TGTGCCAGCAGTCCCACCGCGGGACAGGGGGTGATTAATCAGCCCCAGCATTTT | CASSPTAGQGVINQPQHF
TRBJ2-7 | - | TRBV3-1 | many | TGTGCCAGCAGCCGTCAGGGACGTACGTTCCTCCGGCAGTACTTC | CASSRQGRTFLRQYF
TRBJ2-2 | - | TRBV19 | many | TGTGCCAGTAGTATTACTGACACCGGGGAGCTGTTTTTT | CASSITDTGELFF
TRBJ2-1 | TRBD2 | TRBV5-8 | many | TGTGCCAGCAGAAAGACTAGCGGGATAGCTGAGCAGTTCTTC | CASRKTSGIAEQFF
TRBJ2-2 | TRBD2 | TRBV4-2 | many | TGTGCCAGCAGCCAAGATCGGACTAGCTCTTGGGAGCTGTTTTTT | CASSQDRTSSWELFF
TRBJ1-1 | - | TRBV9 | few | TGTGCCAGCAAGAGAGGGACTGAAGCTTTCTTT | CASKRGTEAFF
TRBJ2-2 | TRBD2 | TRBV24-1 | - | TGTGCCACCAGTGACTTACAACTAGCGGGAGAACACCGGGGGGAGCTGTTTTTT | CATSDLQLAGEHRGELFF
TRBJ2-7 | - | TRBV9 | - | TGTGCCAGCAGCGTACAGGGGGGCCCCTACGAGCAGTCCTTC | CASSVQGGPYEQSF
TRBJ2-3 | TRBD2 | TRBV11-3 | many | TGTGCCAGCAGCTTCGGATTGACTAGCGGGAGCTCGGGTAGCACAGATACGCAGTATTTT | CASSFGLTSGSSGSTDTQYF
TRBJ1-4 | TRBD1 | TRBV19 | - | TGTGCCAGTAGTATGGGGCAGGGGGCTGAAAAACTGTTTTTT | CASSMGQGAEKLFF
TRBJ1-5 | - | TRBV20-1 | many | TGCAGTGCTAGGCCCCCCAGGGCAGATTATAGCAATCAGCCCCAGCATTTT | CSARPPRADYSNQPQHF
TRBJ1-4 | - | TRBV5-4 | many | TGTGCCAGCAGCTTAGACCCCTCTAATGAAAAACTGTTTTTT | CASSLDPSNEKLFF
TRBJ1-6 | - | TRBV30 | many | TGTGCCTGGGCGCTCTCTAATTCACCCCTCCACTTT | CAWALSNSPLHF
TRBJ2-3 | TRBD2 | TRBV12-3/TRBV12-4 | many | TGTGCCAGCAGTTTCCTTACTAGCGGGAGGGGTACGCAGTATTTT | CASSFLTSGRGTQYF
TRBJ1-6 | - | TRBV19 | many | TGTGCCAGTAGTATTGCCAGGTATTCACCCCTCCACTTT | CASSIARYSPLHF
TRBJ1-6 | - | TRBV5-1 | - | TGCGCCAGCAGCTTGGAACACCGGCCACCCCTCCACTTT | CASSLEHRPPLHF
TRBJ2-2 | - | TRBV29-1 | - | TGCAGCGTTGAGGTCGGAAATAACACCGGGGAGCTGTTTTTC | CSVEVGNNTGELFF
TRBJ2-3 | - | TRBV4-3 | many | TGCGCCAGCAGCCCGGGCGGAAGAACAGATACGCAGTATTTT | CASSPGGRTDTQYF
TRBJ2-1 | TRBD1 | TRBV20-1 | - | TGCAGTGCTAGAGATCTAGGGACAGGGAACAATGAGCAGTTCTTC | CSARDLGTGNNEQFF
TRBJ2-1 | - | TRBV9 | - | TGTGCCAGCAGCGTAGGATCCGAGGCCGCTAGCCATGAGCAGTTCTTT | CASSVGSEAASHEQFF
TRBJ2-5 | - | TRBV2 | many | TGTGCAACTAAGGCCCAGGGATCCAGAAAAGAGACCCAGTACTTC | CATKAQGSRKETQYF
TRBJ1-4 | - | TRBV28 | many | TGTGCCAGCAGCCTTAGGATAGGGGGGCTTTATGAAAAACTGTTTTTT | CASSLRIGGLYEKLFF
TRBJ1-5 | TRBD1 | TRBV9 | - | TGCGCCAGCAGCGTAGTGGGACAGGACAATCAGCCCCAGCATTTT | CASSVVGQDNQPQHF
TRBJ2-1 | TRBD2 | TRBV11-1 | many | TGTGCCAGCAGCGGACTAGCGGCTACCAATGAGCAGTTCTTC | CASSGLAATNEQFF
TRBJ2-7 | - | TRBV5-1 | many | TGCGCCAGCAGCTTGTACGGCGAGCAGTACTTC | CASSLYGEQYF
TRBJ2-7 | TRBD1 | TRBV7-2 | - | TGTGCCAGCAACGACAGGGGGAGCTCCTACGAGCAGTACTTC | CASNDRGSSYEQYF
TRBJ2-7 | TRBD2 | TRBV28 | few | TGTGCCAGCACCGTCAGCGGGAGGGGAGAATACGAGCAGTACTTC | CASTVSGRGEYEQYF
TRBJ2-5 | TRBD1 | TRBV4-3 | many | TGCGCCAGCAGCCAATGGGACAGAGGGGAAGAGACCCAGTACTTC | CASSQWDRGEETQYF
TRBJ2-6 | - | TRBV20-1 | - | TGCAGTGCTTCCCCCGGATACTCTGGGGCCAACGTCCTGGCTTTC | CSASPGYSGANVLAF
TRBJ2-7 | TRBD1 | TRBV4-3 | many | TGCGCCAGCAGCCAAGAGAGACAGGGGGCTTATTACGAGCAGTACTTC | CASSQERQGAYYEQYF
TRBJ2-2 | - | TRBV5-6 | - | TGTGCCAGCAGCTTAGGCCAGAACACCGGGGAGCCGTTTTTT | CASSLGQNTGEPFF
TRBJ1-4 | TRBD1 | TRBV6-5 | many | TGTGCCAGCAGGACCACAGGGGTCCAGGGTGAAAAACTGTTTTTT | CASRTTGVQGEKLFF
TRBJ2-2 | - | TRBV2 | many | TGTGCCAGCAGGCCGACAGCACAGAACACCGGGGAGCTGTTTTTT | CASRPTAQNTGELFF
TRBJ2-2 | TRBD1 | TRBV7-9 | - | TGTGCCAGCAGCCCGGTTTTTGGACAGGAGGACACCGTGGAGCTGTTTTTT | CASSPVFGQEDTVELFF
TRBJ2-1 | - | TRBV7-2 | - | - | CASSPLCASSTGQYNEQFF
TRBJ1-3 | - | TRBV9 | many | TGTGCCAGCAGCGTAAGGGACGGCTCTGGAAACACCATATATTTT | CASSVRDGSGNTIYF
TRBJ2-1 | TRBD2 | TRBV12-3/TRBV12-4 | many | TGTGCCAGCAGCCTGGGACTAAAGGGCACTGAGCAGTTCTTC | CASSLGLKGTEQFF
TRBJ2-5 | TRBD2 | TRBV4-1 | many | TGCGCCAGCAGCCAACAACTAGCGGGAGGGAAAGAGACCCAGTACTTC | CASSQQLAGGKETQYF
TRBJ1-5 | - | TRBV12-3/TRBV12-4 | many | TGTGCCAGCAGTTTGTCAGCCAATCAGCCCCAGCATTTT | CASSLSANQPQHF
TRBJ1-3 | TRBD1 | TRBV7-8 | many | TGTGCCAGCAGCGCGACAGGGGTTGGAAACACCATATATTTT | CASSATGVGNTIYF